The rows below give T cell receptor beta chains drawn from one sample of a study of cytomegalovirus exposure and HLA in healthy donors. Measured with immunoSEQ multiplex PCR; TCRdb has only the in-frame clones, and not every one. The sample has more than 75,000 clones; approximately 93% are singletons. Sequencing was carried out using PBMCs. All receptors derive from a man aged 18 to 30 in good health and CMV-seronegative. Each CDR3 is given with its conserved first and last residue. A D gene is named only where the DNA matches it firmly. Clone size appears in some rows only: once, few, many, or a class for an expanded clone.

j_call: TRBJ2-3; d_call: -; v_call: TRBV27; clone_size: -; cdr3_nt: TGTGCCAGCAGTTTTCTCCCGACGAGGTCGTTGACAGATACGCAGTATTTT; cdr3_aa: CASSFLPTRSLTDTQYF
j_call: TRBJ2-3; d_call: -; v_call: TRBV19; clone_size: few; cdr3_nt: TGTGCCAGTAGTGTACAGGGTTCCACAGATACGCAGTATTTT; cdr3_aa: CASSVQGSTDTQYF
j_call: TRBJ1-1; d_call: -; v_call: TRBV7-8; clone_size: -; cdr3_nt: TGTGCCAGCAGCCCGAGAGCAGGTCGCTTCAGGGTAAACACTGAAGCTTTCTTT; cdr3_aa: CASSPRAGRFRVNTEAFF
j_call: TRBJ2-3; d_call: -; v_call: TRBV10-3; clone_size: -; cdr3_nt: TGTGCCATCAGTGAGTCAAGACTAGTACTCACAGATACGCAGTATTTT; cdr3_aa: CAISESRLVLTDTQYF
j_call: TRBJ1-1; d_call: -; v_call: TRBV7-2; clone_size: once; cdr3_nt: TGTGCCAGCAGCTTTGACACCATCGGTGAAGCTTTCTTT; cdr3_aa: CASSFDTIGEAFF
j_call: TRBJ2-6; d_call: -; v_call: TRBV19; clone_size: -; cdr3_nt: TGTGCCAGTAGTATTCGGGGCGGGATCTCTGGGGCCAACGTCCTGACTTTC; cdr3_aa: CASSIRGGISGANVLTF
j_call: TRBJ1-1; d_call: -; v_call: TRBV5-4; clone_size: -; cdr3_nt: TGTGCCAGCAGCGTTAACAAGGGAGGCGTCTCCACTGAAGCTTTCTTT; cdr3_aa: CASSVNKGGVSTEAFF
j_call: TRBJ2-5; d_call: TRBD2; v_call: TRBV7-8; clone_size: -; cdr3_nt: TGTGCCAGCAGCTTTCCCCCTAGCGGAACCCAAGAGACCCAGTACTTC; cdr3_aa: CASSFPPSGTQETQYF
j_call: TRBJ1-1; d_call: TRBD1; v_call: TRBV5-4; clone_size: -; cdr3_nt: TGTGCCAGCAGCTATGGGACAGGCCCGGCTTTCTTT; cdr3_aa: CASSYGTGPAFF
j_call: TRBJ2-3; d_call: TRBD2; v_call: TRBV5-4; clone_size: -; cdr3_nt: TGTGCCAGCAGCACCCGGACTAGCGGTTTAACAGATACGCAGTATTTT; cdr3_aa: CASSTRTSGLTDTQYF
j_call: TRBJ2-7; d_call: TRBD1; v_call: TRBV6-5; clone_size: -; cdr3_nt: TGTGCCAGCAGTTACCTTCGGACAGGGAGTAGGTACGAGCAGTACTTC; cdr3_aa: CASSYLRTGSRYEQYF
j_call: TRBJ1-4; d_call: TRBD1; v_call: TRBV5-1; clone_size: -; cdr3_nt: TGCGCCAGCAGCGCGGGACAGGGAACGGTGGTTGAAAAACTGTTTTTT; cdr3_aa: CASSAGQGTVVEKLFF
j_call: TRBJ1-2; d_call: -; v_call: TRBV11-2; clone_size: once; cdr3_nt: TGTGCCAGCAGCGGTCGGTGGGTAGGGGCCTATGGCTACACCTTC; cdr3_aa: CASSGRWVGAYGYTF
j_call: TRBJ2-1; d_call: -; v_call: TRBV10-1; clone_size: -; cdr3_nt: TGCGCCAGCAGTGTAAGCGGCTCCTACAATGAGCAGTTCTTC; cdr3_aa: CASSVSGSYNEQFF
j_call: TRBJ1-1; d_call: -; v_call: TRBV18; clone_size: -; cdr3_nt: TGTGCCAGCTCACCAAGTAGAGGCACTGAAGCTTTCTTT; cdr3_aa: CASSPSRGTEAFF
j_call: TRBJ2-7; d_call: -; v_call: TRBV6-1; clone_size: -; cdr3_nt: TGTGCCAGCAGTGAACAGAAATACGAGCAGTACTTC; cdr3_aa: CASSEQKYEQYF
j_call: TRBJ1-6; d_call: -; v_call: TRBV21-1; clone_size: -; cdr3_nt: TGTGCCAGCAGCAACTACAGGGGGCGCAGGACAAATTCACCCCTCCACTTT; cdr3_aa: CASSNYRGRRTNSPLHF
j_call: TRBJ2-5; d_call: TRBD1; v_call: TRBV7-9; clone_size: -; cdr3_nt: TGTGCCAGCAGCTCGAGAGGTCCAGGGGGCTTGTTTAGAGAGACCCAGTACTTC; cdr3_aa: CASSSRGPGGLFRETQYF
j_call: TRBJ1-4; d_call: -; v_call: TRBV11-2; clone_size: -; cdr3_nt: TGTGCCAGCAGCCTTGGAGGGGCGCCCGAAAAACTGTTTTTT; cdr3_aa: CASSLGGAPEKLFF
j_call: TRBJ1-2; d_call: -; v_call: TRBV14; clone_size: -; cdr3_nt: TGTGCCAGCACTTCCAGACAGGCTAACTATGGCTACACCTTC; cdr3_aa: CASTSRQANYGYTF
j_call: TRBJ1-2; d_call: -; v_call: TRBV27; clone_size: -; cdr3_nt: TGTGCCAGCAGTTTCCTGACAGAACTTAACTATGGCTACACCTTC; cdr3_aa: CASSFLTELNYGYTF
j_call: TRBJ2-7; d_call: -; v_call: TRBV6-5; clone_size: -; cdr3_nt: TGTGCCAGCAGTTACTCGGGGGCGCGCTACGAGCAGTACTTC; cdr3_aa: CASSYSGARYEQYF
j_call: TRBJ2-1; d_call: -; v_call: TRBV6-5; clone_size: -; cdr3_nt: TGTGCCAGCAGTTACTCCCAGAGGTGGAATGAGCAGTTCTTC; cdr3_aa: CASSYSQRWNEQFF
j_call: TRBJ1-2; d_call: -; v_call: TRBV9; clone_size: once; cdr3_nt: TGTGCCAGCAGCGTAAGTCCCCAGGGCGGCTATGGCTACACCTTC; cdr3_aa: CASSVSPQGGYGYTF
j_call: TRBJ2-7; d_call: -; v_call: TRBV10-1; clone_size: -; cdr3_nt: TGCGCCAGCAGTAGTCCCAAGAGCTCCTACGAGCAGTACTTC; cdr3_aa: CASSSPKSSYEQYF
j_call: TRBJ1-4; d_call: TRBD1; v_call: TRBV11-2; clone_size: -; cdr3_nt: TGTGCCAGCAGCTTACGCCGGGACAGGGTTGAAAAACTGTTTTTT; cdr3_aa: CASSLRRDRVEKLFF
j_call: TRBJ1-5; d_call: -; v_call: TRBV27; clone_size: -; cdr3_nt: TGTGCCAGCAGTTTATTCGCCAGGCAGCCCCAGCATTTT; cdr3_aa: CASSLFARQPQHF
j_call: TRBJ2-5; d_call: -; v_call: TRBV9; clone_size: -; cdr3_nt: TGTGCCAGCAGCCCCCGTCCCCAAGAGACCCAGTACTTC; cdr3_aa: CASSPRPQETQYF
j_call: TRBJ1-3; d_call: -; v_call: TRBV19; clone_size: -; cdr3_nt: TGTGCCAGTAGGCCCGGGTTTACGAGCTCTGGAAACACCATATATTTT; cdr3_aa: CASRPGFTSSGNTIYF
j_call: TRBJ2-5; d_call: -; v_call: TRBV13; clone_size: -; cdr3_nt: TGTGCCAGCAGCTTAACGAGGGTCGGGTACCAAGAGACCCAGTACTTC; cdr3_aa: CASSLTRVGYQETQYF
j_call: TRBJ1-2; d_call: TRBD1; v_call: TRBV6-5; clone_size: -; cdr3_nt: TGTGCCAGCAGTTACGCTACAGGGGGGACCCCCTATGGCTACACCTTC; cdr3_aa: CASSYATGGTPYGYTF
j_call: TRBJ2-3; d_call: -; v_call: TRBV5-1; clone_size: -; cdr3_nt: TGCGCCAGCAGCTTGGCGGTTAGCGCTAGCACAGATACGCAGTATTTT; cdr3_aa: CASSLAVSASTDTQYF
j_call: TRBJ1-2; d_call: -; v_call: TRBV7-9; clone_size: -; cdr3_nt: TGTGCCAGCAGCTTAGCGCTTGGGTTGCAGGACTACACCTTC; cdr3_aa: CASSLALGLQDYTF